The 2 T cell receptor beta chains given below trace back to one sample, sequenced in a study of cytomegalovirus exposure and HLA in healthy donors. Assay used: immunoSEQ multiplex PCR; TCRdb lists only in-frame clones, some missing. The repertoire holds 150,000 to 200,000 clones, with just under 90% as singletons. Sequenced sample: PBMCs. Receptor source: a woman between 18 and 29 years old in good health and CMV-seropositive.

The CDR3 is CASMDRELPPSGANVLTF. CDR3 in DNA: TGCGCCAGCATGGACAGGGAATTACCTCCCTCTGGGGCCAACGTCCTGACTTTC. The V call is TRBV10-2, the J call TRBJ2-6; 8 bases align to TRBD1. CDR3 length: 18 residues. J was trimmed by 0 bases and V by 7 bases; bases with no gene match: 11. Germline CDR1 is WSHSY and CDR2 is SAAADI.

This rearrangement joins TRBV11-3 to TRBJ2-3, with a weak D call TRBD1 (6 bases). Looked up from germline, CDR1 is SGHNT and CDR2 is YENEEA. The ends were cut back, 5 bases at V and 2 bases at J, with 11 bases in the middle. The CDR3 has 14 amino acids. The CDR3, as DNA: TGTGCCAGCAGCCTGACAGGAACCACAGATACGCAGTATTTT. This gives the protein CASSLTGTTDTQYF.